This T cell receptor (beta chain) is from a study of T cell clonotyping in hematopoietic cell transplantation (dated by TCRdb to the early 2020s). Background on the whole study: A total of fewer than 150 blood samples were gathered in the study from a few dozen consecutive transplant recipients along with their related donors. Recruitment of patients was conducted between 2015 and January 2017, and follow-up was continued until late 2020 or death. The research as a whole found: Broader posttransplant TCR repertoire diversity was predicted by donor and pretransplant recipient Inverse Simpson Index values. Sample size was limited, and cells were not sorted, so CD4 and CD8 repertoire contributions could not be separated. After transplant, TCR diversity in recipients dropped, and pathologically expanded clonotypes increased progressively from day 30 to day 180. Just a small fraction of recipient repertoires overlapped with donor repertoires, and more than 95% appeared de novo at the given depth.

What this sample's time point label stands for: 180 days after allo-HCT. Blood samples were obtained from recipients approximately 28 days before transplant and at days 30, 100 and 180 after transplant. Nuclei Lysis Solution was used to extract genomic DNA from fresh or cryopreserved unfractionated peripheral blood mononuclear cells. The CDR3 runs 16 amino acids, cysteine and phenylalanine included. Only the CDR3 DNA is retained, 48 bases long and in frame from the first base. V loses 1 base of germline sequence and J loses 2 bases, and the interval between the two ends is 13 bases. The germline V gene gives CDR1 as SGHDT and CDR2 as YYEEEE. The immunoSEQ assay, a bias-controlled multiplex PCR with V- and J-specific primers, was used to amplify TCR beta CDR3 regions from genomic DNA. A proprietary barcode and Illumina adapter sequences were added to the CDR3 amplicons in a second PCR step. An Illumina MiSeq instrument was used for sequencing of the CDR3 libraries. The authors processed their data as follows. Export and quality control were handled in immunoSEQ Analyzer 3.0, while downstream analyses relied on R Bioconductor and Immunarch. Repertoire metrics were calculated using only productive rearrangements within the normalized downsampled data set. In the normalized cohort, clonotypes with more than 5 templates were defined as pathologically expanded. The Inverse Simpson Index served as the measure of repertoire diversity. To capture all clonotypes, the CMV-specificity analyses were run on the non-normalized data set. TCRdb limited this immuneACCESS table to in-frame rearrangements with V and J called. A share of clones is missing; checked studies link under half to unresolved V genes, and the rest is unexplained. Clonal size and the V and J genes are those of that table, whereas D and trimming came from the DNA. The sample has some 2,900 clones on record, 60% to 85% of them singletons. The ten top clones hold approximately 36% of the sample.

Of note for this clone: Its binding antigen is unknown. Base qualities are not recorded, but no much larger clone differs from it by a single base.

The chain links TRBV5-6 with TRBJ1-5; matching of 5 bases hints at TRBD1 as the D gene. The input for sequencing was peripheral blood mononuclear cells, taken 180 days after allogeneic stem cell transplant. The TCR originated in a male patient between 55 and 70 years old who had an allogeneic stem cell transplant, so T cells may come from the graft donor. Some clones in this sample may be carry-over from other donors' samples. Here the CDR3 is given as CASSLFRGEGNQPQHF. The DNA sequence is TGTGCCAGCAGCTTGTTCCGGGGGGAGGGCAATCAGCCCCAGCATTTT.